This T cell receptor (beta chain) stems from a study of CD8 T cells in Susac syndrome. An amount of RNA that ranged from roughly 0.45 to 1 ug was reverse transcribed with random hexamers. Amplification of TCR beta CDR3 was carried out by immunoSEQ multiplex PCR, which covered 54 Vbeta and 13 Jbeta segments. MiXCR, applied by TCRdb to the immunoSEQ multiplex PCR reads, yields one record per CDR3 protein. The table shows some 200,000 distinct CDR3 sequences, with around 93% occurring only once. The germline V and J ends were trimmed by 3 bases and 3 bases, with 8 bases remaining between them. This CDR3 is built from 13 residues. Germline CDR1 is SNHLY and CDR2 is FYNNEI.

The TCR was taken from a human donor with Susac syndrome. V is TRBV2 and J is TRBJ1-1; D not resolved. The sample taken for sequencing was CD8+ T cells from PBMCs. CDR3 region: CASSDSAHTEAFF. The CDR3 coding sequence is TGTGCCAGCAGTGACAGCGCACACACTGAAGCTTTCTTT.